Below, one T cell receptor beta chain is given with its context. TCRdb's table, derived via immunoSEQ multiplex PCR, lists solely in-frame clones and lacks some. Among 270,000 or so clones, about 89% were seen once, and the ten largest hold about 5%. The ends were cut back, 3 bases at V and 2 bases at J, with 11 bases in the middle. The CDR3 sequence is 15 residues long. Germline V CDR1 and CDR2: PRHDT, FYEKMQ (reference sequence). These data originate in a study of blood T cell repertoires in COVID-19. Source material: peripheral blood. The rearrangement uses TRBV13 and TRBJ1-3; a weak D match, TRBD1 (6 bases). The receptor's source is a man between 35 and 55 years old with acute or convalescent COVID-19. DNA of the CDR3: TGTGCCAGCAGCTTCGACAGGTTGGCTGGAAACACCATATATTTT. It specifies CASSFDRLAGNTIYF.